This T cell receptor (beta chain) was recovered during a study of CD8 T cells in ankylosing spondylitis. Study-level points and caveats: Seemingly characteristic of ankylosing spondylitis blood was a TCR beta motif consisting of 7 or 8 highly homologous variants. Enrichment of disease-linked clones was reportedly significant in matched ankylosing spondylitis synovial fluid.

Trimming removed 0 bases at V and 2 bases at J, with 15 bases between. Germline CDR1 and CDR2: GTSNPN and SVGIG (reference sequence). This CDR3 region has 16 residues. Details on this clonotype: The antigen is undetermined.

One entry per CDR3 protein, called by TCRdb with MiXCR from the 5' RACE reads. This table holds around 250,000 distinct CDR3 sequences, over 30% found once. Input material: blood, either unsorted or a sorted T cell fraction (not recorded which). The receptor comes from a male donor with ankylosing spondylitis or in good health (not recorded which). V is TRBV30 and J is TRBJ2-3; D not certain. CDR3 in amino acids: CAWSVRTAILTDTQYF. The CDR3 bases are TGTGCCTGGAGTGTACGAACAGCTATCCTCACAGATACGCAGTATTTT.